This TCR beta chain was identified during a study of blood T cell repertoires in COVID-19. This CDR3 spans 15 amino acids. V lost 5 bases and J lost 3, with 14 bases in between. CDR1 and CDR2 from the germline V gene are SGHAT and FQNNGV. TCRdb's table, derived via immunoSEQ multiplex PCR, lists solely in-frame clones and lacks some. The sample has over 200,000 clones, approximately 90% seen once. Cohorts were based on clinical histories the participants reported. J is TRBJ2-1 and V is TRBV11-2; D might be TRBD2 (6 bases). What was sequenced was PBMCs or T cells enriched from blood (not recorded which). The receptor was isolated from a young man with acute COVID-19. In nucleotides, the CDR3 is TGTGCCAGCAGCCCGGGAGCTATGCGCTACAATGAGCAGTTCTTC. Residues: CASSPGAMRYNEQFF.